A single sample gave rise to the 8 T cell receptor beta chains below, sequenced in a study of post-analysis software for immune sequencing data. General study results and limits: Five or six TRBV segments, TRBV5-6, TRBV5-1 and TRBV20-1 among them, were found more frequent in patients than controls.

Their cognate antigens are unknown. Unique molecular identifiers were built into the TCR beta cDNA libraries. In TCRdb, the PCR reads were re-called with MiXCR into one record per CDR3 protein. This sample yields some 450,000 distinct CDR3 sequences, of which under 55% are seen a single time; 12% belongs to the top ten. The sequenced material came from blood. These receptors were obtained from a girl aged 5-17 years with multiple sclerosis.

This chain uses TRBV29-1 with TRBJ2-5; no firm D call. The germline V gene has CDR1 SQVTM and CDR2 ANQGSEA. This CDR3 comprises 12 residues. The V end lost 7 bases, the J end lost 5 bases, and 14 bases lay between the germline ends. CDR3 nucleotide sequence: TGCAGCGCTTTCATTTTTTCGGAGACCCAGTACTTC. Amino acids: CSAFIFSETQYF. The full variable domain, completed using reference TRBV29-1 and TRBJ2-5, is SAVISQKPSRDICQRGTSLTIQCQVDSQVTMMFWYRQQPGQSLTLIATANQGSEATYESGFVIDKFPISRPNLTFSTLTVSNMSPEDSSIYLCSAFIFSETQYFGPGTRLLVL.

This clonotype was picked up a small number of times. The chain is built from TRBV5-1 and TRBJ2-3; D might be TRBD2 (5 bases). CDR3 size: 15 residues. The ends were cut back, 5 bases at V and 1 base at J, with 14 bases in the middle. The germline gives CDR1 SGHRS, CDR2 YFSETQ. CDR3 amino acids: CASRADGKRTDTQYF. The DNA for the CDR3 is TGCGCCAGCAGGGCCGACGGGAAGCGCACAGATACGCAGTATTTT.

The V and J genes are TRBV29-1 and TRBJ2-3; a weak D match, TRBD2 (6 bases). Trimming pared 7 bases from V and 3 bases from J, leaving 17 bases between. Per the germline V gene, CDR1 is SQVTM and CDR2 is ANQGSEA. The CDR3 consists of 14 residues. CDR3 protein: CSADIGRWTDTQYF. The DNA for the CDR3 is TGCAGCGCGGATATTGGGAGGTGGACAGATACGCAGTATTTT.

As to this clonotype: A junction boundary mismatches the germline segment, possibly from a read error. This CDR3 reads CACSEGVAGAFEQYF. The CDR3 nucleotides are TGTGCCTGCAGTGAAGGGGTAGCGGGAGCGTTCGAGCAGTACTTC. The V and J genes are TRBV2 and TRBJ2-4, with 9 positions matching TRBD2. The end of the DNA aligns better with TRBJ2-7, so the J call may be wrong. This CDR3 has 15 residues. The germline gives CDR1 SNHLY, CDR2 FYNNEI.

The rearrangement uses TRBV20-1 and TRBJ2-7; the D is unclear. Germline loops: CDR1 DFQATT, CDR2 SNEGSKA (reference sequence). V lost 2 bases, J lost 1 base, and 12 bases lay in between. The CDR3 loop spans 14 amino acids. Here the CDR3 DNA reads TGCAGTGCTAGACAGGCTGTTTTATCCTACGAGCAGTACTTC. This sequence encodes CSARQAVLSYEQYF.

This clonotype was detected many times. The V gene is TRBV5-1, the J gene TRBJ2-7; weak D call: TRBD1 (5 bases). This CDR3 contains 14 residues. V lost 0 bases, J lost 4 bases, and 11 bases lay in between. Germline V gene sequence: CDR1 SGHRS, CDR2 YFSETQ. The CDR3 coding sequence is TGCGCCAGCAGCTTGGACACTGCAGGGTACGAGCAGTACTTC. This sequence encodes CASSLDTAGYEQYF.

The chain links TRBV28 to TRBJ2-7; 7 bases match TRBD1. The V segment lost 10 bases and the J segment 1 base; nucleotides outside the gene matches: 10. The germline V gene encodes CDR1 MDHEN and CDR2 SYDVKM. CDR3 length: 14 amino acids. CDR3 DNA: TGTGCCACCCTAGCAAGGACAGGATCCTACGAGCAGTACTTC. It codes for CATLARTGSYEQYF. Filled out from reference TRBV28 and TRBJ2-7, the complete variable domain reads DVKVTQSSRYLVKRTGEKVFLECVQDMDHENMFWYRQDPGLGLRLIYFSYDVKMKEKGDIPEGYSVSREKKERFSLILESASTNQTSMYLCATLARTGSYEQYFGPGTRLTVT.

The J gene is TRBJ2-7, the V gene TRBV7-9; D gene unclear. The V gene's germline CDR1 is SEHNR and CDR2 FQNEAQ (reference sequence). V was clipped by 5 bases and J by 7 bases, with 12 bases between them. CDR3 size: 12 residues. The CDR3 protein is CASSQPADEQYF. The CDR3 region has the DNA TGTGCCAGCAGCCAACCGGCAGATGAGCAGTACTTC.